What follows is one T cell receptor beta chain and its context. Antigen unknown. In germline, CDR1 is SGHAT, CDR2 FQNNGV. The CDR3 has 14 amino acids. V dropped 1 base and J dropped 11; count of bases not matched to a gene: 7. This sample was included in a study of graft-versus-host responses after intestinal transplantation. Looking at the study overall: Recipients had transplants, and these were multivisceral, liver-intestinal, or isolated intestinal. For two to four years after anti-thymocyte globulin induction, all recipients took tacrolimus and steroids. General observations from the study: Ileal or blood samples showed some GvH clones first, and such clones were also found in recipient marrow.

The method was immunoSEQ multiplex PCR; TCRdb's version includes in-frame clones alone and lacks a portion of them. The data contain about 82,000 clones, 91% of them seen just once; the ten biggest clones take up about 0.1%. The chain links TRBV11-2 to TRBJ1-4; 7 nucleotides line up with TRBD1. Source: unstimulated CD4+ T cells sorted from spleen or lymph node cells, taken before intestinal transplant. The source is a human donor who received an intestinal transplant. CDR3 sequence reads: CASSLVGQRGKLFF. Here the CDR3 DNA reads TGTGCCAGCAGCTTAGTGGGACAGCGGGGGAAACTGTTTTTT.